A single sample gave rise to the 4 T cell receptor beta chains below, sequenced in a study of cytomegalovirus exposure and HLA in healthy donors. Researchers ran the PCR with 60 Vbeta and 13 Jbeta primers. Measured with immunoSEQ multiplex PCR; TCRdb has only the in-frame clones, and not every one. The repertoire holds under 200,000 clones, with approximately 70% as singletons. The sample consisted of PBMCs. These TCRs come from a woman in her 30s in good health and CMV-seronegative.

The count of this clone is one. The V and J genes are TRBV29-1 and TRBJ1-2, with 8 bases that match TRBD1. This CDR3 region has 12 residues. Germline CDR1 SQVTM, CDR2 ANQGSEA. The junction had 5 bases not matched to a gene; V was cut back by 7 bases and J by 4 bases. CDR3: CSAGQGGYGYTF. The CDR3 nucleotides are TGCAGCGCAGGACAGGGCGGCTATGGCTACACCTTC.

The chain uses TRBV7-3 and TRBJ2-1; possibly TRBD1 for D (5 bases). The CDR3 runs 13 residues. Looked up from germline, CDR1 is SGHTA and CDR2 is FQGTGA. V gave up 5 bases and J gave up 3 bases, with 8 bases separating them. The CDR3 loop is CASSHDSYNEQFF. Here the CDR3 DNA reads TGTGCCAGCAGCCATGACAGCTACAATGAGCAGTTCTTC.

J is TRBJ1-1 and V is TRBV30; D is uncertain. The CDR3 covers 13 residues. Germline V lookup: CDR1 GTSNPN, CDR2 SVGIG (reference sequence). V shed 1 base and J shed 11 bases, with 17 bases lying between them. Here the CDR3 reads CAWSDFSGGPAFF. CDR3 DNA: TGTGCCTGGAGTGATTTCTCTGGAGGCCCGGCTTTCTTT.

The genes are TRBV6-5 and TRBJ1-4; D perhaps matches TRBD1 (6 bases). The CDR3 consists of 15 residues. Trimming removed 0 bases at V and 3 bases at J, with 8 bases between. Per germline, CDR1 MNHEY and CDR2 SVGAGI. CDR3 DNA: TGTGCCAGCAGTTACTCGAGGGGGTCTAATGAAAAACTGTTTTTT. It specifies CASSYSRGSNEKLFF.